This is a list of T cell receptor beta chains from one sample in a study of blood T cells in healthy people across ages. TCRdb ran MiXCR on the 5' RACE reads and lists one entry per CDR3 protein. The sample comprises about 830,000 distinct CDR3 sequences, under 80% of which are singletons, and 28% rests with the top ten. The material sequenced was blood. These receptors all come from a man aged 30 to 39 in good health. Both conserved end residues are trimmed from each CDR3. A D gene is named only where the DNA matches it firmly.

V: TRBV28
D: TRBD2
CDR3: ASSFGLAGGPTYEQY

V: TRBV7-9
D: -
CDR3: ASSSANRVGYGYT

V: TRBV5-1
D: -
CDR3: ASPKSWGWYEQY

V: TRBV4-3
D: -
CDR3: ASSLKGGGTQY

V: TRBV6-5
D: TRBD1
CDR3: ASSYEAGGSYNEQF

V: TRBV4-3
D: -
CDR3: ASSQGPEISYNEQF

V: TRBV4-2
D: TRBD1
CDR3: ASSQLLSTGGPYNEQF

V: TRBV20-1
D: -
CDR3: SARERRDTQY

V: TRBV4-3
D: -
CDR3: ASSQDRLANEQY

V: TRBV9
D: -
CDR3: ASSVGTGSHEQY

V: TRBV4-1
D: -
CDR3: ASSPLWVYGADTQY

V: TRBV6-2/TRBV6-3
D: -
CDR3: ASSPLEGSLSYEQY

V: TRBV7-2
D: TRBD1
CDR3: ASRRAGTGLFYEQY

V: TRBV27
D: TRBD1
CDR3: ASSQDRDRTTQY

V: TRBV7-6
D: TRBD2
CDR3: ASSSSAGVYEQY

V: TRBV18
D: -
CDR3: ANSPGGNEQF

V: TRBV6-1
D: TRBD1
CDR3: ASRSGQANQPQH

V: TRBV5-1
D: -
CDR3: ASSPLTGTDLWSPLH

V: TRBV5-1
D: TRBD1
CDR3: ASSLAGQGTHEQY

V: TRBV5-5
D: TRBD1
CDR3: ASSSGTGGVYEQF

V: TRBV20-1
D: TRBD1
CDR3: SAPGQGARTEAF

V: TRBV20-1
D: -
CDR3: STGEGNYEQY

V: TRBV20-1
D: -
CDR3: SARDERGTYEQY

V: TRBV18
D: -
CDR3: ASSPPSASGGYT

V: TRBV4-1
D: -
CDR3: ASSQALYGPYEQY

V: TRBV29-1
D: TRBD2
CDR3: SVEASGAYNEQF

V: TRBV5-1
D: TRBD1
CDR3: ASSGKTGASVGNEQF

V: TRBV14
D: TRBD1
CDR3: ASSRRDRGVDNSPLH

V: TRBV3-1
D: -
CDR3: ASSQDGSGRNQPQH

V: TRBV6-2/TRBV6-3
D: -
CDR3: ASTDTTYEQY

V: TRBV5-1
D: TRBD1
CDR3: ASSLAATGARETQY

V: TRBV10-3
D: TRBD2
CDR3: AISESAGGADEQF

V: TRBV20-1
D: -
CDR3: SASLVPSTDTQY

V: TRBV20-1
D: -
CDR3: SAREIRKETQY